This T cell receptor beta chain was identified in a study of CD8+ T cells in alopecia areata. Germline lookup yields CDR1 MDHEN and CDR2 SYDVKM. This CDR3 has 15 amino acids. Trimming removed 3 bases from V and 4 bases from J; junction bases left unmatched: 7. RNA was extracted and reverse transcribed into cDNA as the sequencing template. Using immunoSEQ multiplex PCR, the repertoire was profiled, and TCRdb retains in-frame clones only, with some absent. Of 100,000 to 150,000 clones listed, roughly 58% were seen once; the top ten hold roughly 4.3%. This TCR was recovered from a human donor with alopecia areata. This material consisted of CD4+ T cells sorted from blood, taken at week 0. The J gene is TRBJ1-1, the V gene TRBV28, with 8 nucleotides matching TRBD1. The CDR3 bases are TGTGCCAGCAGTTTCAGGGGGCGCGATCGCACTGAAGCTTTCTTT. It specifies CASSFRGRDRTEAFF.